The T cell receptor beta chain described here comes from a study of spatial heterogeneity in lung cancer. MiXCR, applied by TCRdb to the 5' RACE reads, yields one record per CDR3 protein. This table has tens of thousands of distinct CDR3 sequences, 7.5% to 9.5% appearing once. This clonotype came up a few times. The CDR3 runs to 16 residues. V was pared by 2 bases and J by 1 base, with 15 bases between. This sample's time point: sample taken at primary tumor resection. Material for sequencing was whole RNA from tumor, nontumor lung or frozen PBMC, left unsorted. The V gene is TRBV12-3 or TRBV12-4, the J gene TRBJ2-7, with TRBD1 as a possible D gene (6 bases). The sequencing used PBMCs, collected at surgery. This TCR derives from a male donor with early-stage non-small cell lung cancer. CDR3 sequence (DNA): TGTGCCAGCAGTTTACCACAGGGCCCTCCATCCTACGAGCAGTACTTC. Translating gives CASSLPQGPPSYEQYF.